This T cell receptor (beta chain) was recovered during a study of T cells after yellow fever vaccination (dated by TCRdb to 2018 to 2020). The study in broad terms: The SMART-Seq v4 Ultra Low Input RNA kit was used to prepare libraries from fractions with low cell numbers. To track T-cell clones before and after primary and booster YFV17D yellow fever vaccination, bulk TCR alpha and beta repertoires were sequenced longitudinally. Blood was collected at multiple timepoints before and after primary and secondary immunization, and bulk PBMC replicates and cell subsets were isolated. Two healthy male donors, one aged 18 to 29 and one aged 30 to 40 years, made up the cohort.

Results the study describes overall, beyond this receptor: A small fraction of clonotypes showed up in both the CD4 and CD8 compartments, probably as a result of convergent recombination. The secondary T-cell response was weaker than the primary response but faster, peaking on day 5 instead of day 15. The study included only two donors, which limits how far the findings can be generalized. Most clones expanded after primary vaccination were re-detected after the booster (almost 98% of CD4 and more than 70% of CD8), suggesting broad memory maintenance. Computational filtering was needed because FACS-sorted repertoires could contain abundant contaminating clonotypes from the bulk population.

As concerns this clonotype: The specificity of this receptor is unknown. An end of the junction does not agree with germline; a read error may underlie this.

Reads for this sample came from an Illumina NovaSeq 6000. TCR cDNA was made using 5'RACE template switching, a step that added a universal primer site and unique molecular identifiers. Priming of cDNA synthesis was performed from both the TCR alpha and TCR beta constant segments. Libraries were amplified in two PCR steps, with sample barcodes and sequencing adapters added in the second step. Sequencing of libraries was performed on Illumina HiSeq 2500 (2x100 bp) or NovaSeq (2x150 bp). For the original study's pipeline: MIGEC was used to demultiplex reads and collapse the reads into UMI consensus sequences, and MiXCR was used for V(D)J alignment. Vaccine-responding clonotypes were identified with edgeR using replicate PBMC samples, with FDR below 0.01 and a log2 fold change above 5 up to day 15 being required. Each bulk clonotype was labeled CD4 or CD8 based on which sequenced repertoire, CD4 or CD8, contained the clonotype at higher abundance. TCRdb applied fastp at Q25 and MiXCR to the public reads, then kept only in-frame beta chains. One record per CDR3 amino acid sequence lists the most common genes and DNA. The V and J calls and clone size come from TCRdb's table, not from the authors' own analysis. Recorded for this sample are 150,000 to 200,000 distinct CDR3 sequences; around 10% of them occurred a single time. The ten top clones hold 35% to 45% of the sample.

Sample treatment or condition, as interpreted from the label and publication: live attenuated yellow fever vaccine strain. PBMCs were isolated from peripheral blood using a standard Ficoll-Paque protocol. Dynabeads CD4 and CD8 positive selection kits were used to isolate the CD4 and CD8 T-cell fractions. RNA was extracted with TriZol from bulk PBMCs, CD4 and CD8 fractions, and dextramer-positive and dextramer-negative fractions. Sample: CD8+ T cells sorted from PBMCs, taken 15 days after the yellow fever booster vaccination. This TCR came from a man between 18 and 29 years old who received the YFV17D yellow fever vaccine.

CDR3 region: CAGSYRGGNQPQHF. The DNA reads TGTGCCGGCAGCTACAGGGGGGGCAATCAGCCCCAGCATTTT. This receptor chain uses TRBV12-3 or TRBV12-4 and TRBJ1-5, and 8 junctional nucleotides match TRBD1. The CDR3 starts with the cysteine, ends with the phenylalanine, and has 14 residues. CDR3 DNA only is kept here, 42 bases in frame from base 1.